This T cell receptor (beta chain) was identified in a study of T cell responses to AZD1222 COVID-19 vaccine. Study-wide results and limits: Seropositivity was recorded at baseline in only a handful of AZD1222 recipients.

V was clipped by 6 bases and J by 4 bases, with 12 bases between them. This CDR3 spans 14 amino acids. Looked up from germline, CDR1 is MNHEY and CDR2 is SVGAGI. This clone was seen only once. Antigen unknown. TCRdb's copy holds only in-frame clones and misses some; the assay was immunoSEQ multiplex PCR. The sample consists of around 100,000 clones, approximately 89% of them appearing once. The sequence was collected from an adult in good health. J is TRBJ2-2 and V is TRBV6-5, with D perhaps TRBD1 or TRBD2 (5 bases each). Sequenced material: peripheral blood, taken on day 0 of AZD1222 vaccination. The CDR3 loop is CASRPGPITGELFF. The CDR3 bases are TGTGCCAGCAGGCCGGGACCGATCACCGGGGAGCTGTTTTTT.